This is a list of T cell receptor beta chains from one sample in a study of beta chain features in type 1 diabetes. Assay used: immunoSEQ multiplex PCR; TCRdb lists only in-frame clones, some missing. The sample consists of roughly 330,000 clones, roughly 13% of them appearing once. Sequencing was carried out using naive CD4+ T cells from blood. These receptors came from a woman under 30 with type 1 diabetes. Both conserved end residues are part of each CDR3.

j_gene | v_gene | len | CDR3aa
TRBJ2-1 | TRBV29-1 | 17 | CSVEDSGRRTPYNEQFF
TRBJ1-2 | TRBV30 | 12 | CAWRTGIYGYTF
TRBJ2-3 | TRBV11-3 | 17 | CASSLAGSGRARDTQYF
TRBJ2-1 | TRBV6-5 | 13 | CASSPTIGNEQFF
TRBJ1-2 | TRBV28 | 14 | CASSPGQNTNGYTF
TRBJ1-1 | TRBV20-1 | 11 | CSARWGPTAFF
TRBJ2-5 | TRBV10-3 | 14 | CAISESSLVETQYF
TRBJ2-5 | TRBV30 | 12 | CAWNSGSETQYF
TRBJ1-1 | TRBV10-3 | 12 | CAISEGSTEAFF
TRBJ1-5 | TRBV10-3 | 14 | CAISGTGRNQPQHF
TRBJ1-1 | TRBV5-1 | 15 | CASSLIATGNTEAFF
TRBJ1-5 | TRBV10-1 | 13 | CASSARINQPQHF
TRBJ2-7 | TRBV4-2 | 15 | CASSQDLGTYYEQYF
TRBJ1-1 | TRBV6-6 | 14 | CASSYGQMNTEAFF
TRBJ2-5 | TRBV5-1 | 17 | CASSFRTGTGGEETQYF
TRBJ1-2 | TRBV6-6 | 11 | CASTRGYGYTF
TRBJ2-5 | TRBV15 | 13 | CATSRGGRETQYF
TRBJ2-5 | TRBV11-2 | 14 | CASSFEDRQETQYF
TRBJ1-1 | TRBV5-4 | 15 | CASSVGQGEGTEAFF
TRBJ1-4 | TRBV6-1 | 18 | CASSEPTLRTETNEKLFF
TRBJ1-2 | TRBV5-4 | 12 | CASSFRSYGYTF
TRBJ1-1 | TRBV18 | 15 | CASSPNGGAGTEAFF
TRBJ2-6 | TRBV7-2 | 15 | CASSLGQPGANVLTF
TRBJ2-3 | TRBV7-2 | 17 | CASSLGLGRGWTDTQYF
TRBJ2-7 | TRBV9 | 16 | CASSVAQASFSYEQYF
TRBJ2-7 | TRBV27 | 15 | CASSSLGDTSYEQYF
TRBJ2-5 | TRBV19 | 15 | CASSIAVGVEETQYF
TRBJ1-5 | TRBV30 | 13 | CAWSAPPGRPQHF
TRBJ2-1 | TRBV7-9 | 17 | CASSLTSGGPSYNEQFF
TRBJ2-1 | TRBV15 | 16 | CATSREAAGLASEQFF
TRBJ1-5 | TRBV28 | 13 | CASSYILDQPQHF
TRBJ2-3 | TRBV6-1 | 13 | CASSAGLADTQYF
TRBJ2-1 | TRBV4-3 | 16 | CASSHSGAGNHNEQFF
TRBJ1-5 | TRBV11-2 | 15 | CASSPDRASNQPQHF
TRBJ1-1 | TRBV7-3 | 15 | CASSLLGTPNTEAFF
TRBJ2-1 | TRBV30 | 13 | CAWGKREGLEQFF